Presented here are 30 T cell receptor beta chains from one specimen sequenced in a study of T cell responses to AZD1222 COVID-19 vaccine. Assay: immunoSEQ multiplex PCR; the TCRdb copy retains only in-frame clones and omits some. The sample records some 110,000 clones, 93% being singletons. Specimen: peripheral blood, collected on day 0 of AZD1222 vaccination. All receptors derive from an adult in good health.

The chain uses TRBV30 and TRBJ2-2, with D hard to call. The length of the CDR3 is 12 residues. The germline V and J ends were trimmed by 3 bases and 2 bases, with 4 bases remaining between them. The germline gives CDR1 GTSNPN, CDR2 SVGIG (reference sequence). The CDR3 sequence: CAWSVNTGELFF. The CDR3 coding sequence is TGTGCCTGGAGCGTTAACACCGGGGAGCTGTTTTTT.

V gene TRBV20-1 combines with J gene TRBJ2-1; a possible D gene is TRBD2 (5 bases). Germline V CDR1 and CDR2: DFQATT, SNEGSKA (reference sequence). This CDR3 is built from 20 residues. The germline V and J ends were trimmed by 3 bases and 0 bases, with 27 bases remaining between them. CDR3: CSASSPTGGSGSSSYNEQFF. The CDR3 DNA follows: TGCAGTGCTAGTAGCCCTACCGGTGGGAGCGGAAGTAGCTCCTACAATGAGCAGTTCTTC.

The rearrangement uses TRBV19 and TRBJ2-7; the match to TRBD1 covers 7 bases. V shed 6 bases and J 2 bases; nucleotides not matched to a gene: 7. The CDR3 spans 14 residues. In germline, CDR1 is LNHDA, CDR2 SQIVND (reference sequence). The CDR3 DNA sequence: TGTGCCAGTAGCGGTTGGGACAGCCCCTACGAGCAGTACTTC. Protein sequence: CASSGWDSPYEQYF.

This chain joins TRBV7-2 and TRBJ2-6, with D possibly being TRBD2 (5 bases). Trimming removed 2 bases at V and 2 bases at J, with 7 bases between. CDR1 is SGHTA, CDR2 FQGNSA, per germline. This CDR3 is built from 15 residues. The CDR3 spells CASSLYGTGANVLTF. CDR3 nucleotide sequence: TGTGCCAGCAGCTTATACGGGACTGGGGCCAACGTCCTGACTTTC.

This clone was observed once. This rearrangement joins TRBV11-2 to TRBJ1-6; D not certain. From germline, CDR1 is SGHAT and CDR2 FQNNGV. The CDR3 runs to 14 residues. Trimming removed 1 base at V and 7 bases at J, with 8 bases between. The CDR3 sequence: CASSLGNGNSPLHF. DNA for the CDR3: TGTGCCAGCAGCTTAGGGAACGGGAATTCACCCCTCCACTTT. The variable domain in full, with the rest retrieved from reference TRBV11-2 and TRBJ1-6, is EAGVAQSPRYKIIEKRQSVAFWCNPISGHATLYWYQQILGQGPKLLIQFQNNGVVDDSQLPKDRFSAERLKGVDSTLKIQPAKLEDSAVYLCASSLGNGNSPLHFGNGTRLTVT.

The V gene is TRBV5-1, the J gene TRBJ2-5; 8 nucleotides line up with TRBD2. Unmatched junction bases numbered 7, after V lost 4 bases and J lost 5 bases. The CDR3 extends over 14 amino acids. The V gene's germline CDR1 is SGHRS and CDR2 YFSETQ. The CDR3 DNA follows: TGCGCCAGCAGCCCGGGAGCGGGAGTGGAGACCCAGTACTTC. Its translation: CASSPGAGVETQYF.

This clone was seen a handful of times. The chain is built from TRBV6-1 and TRBJ1-5; D is ambiguous. The CDR3 extends over 14 amino acids. Germline V gives CDR1 MNHNS, CDR2 SASEGT. Between the trimmed V and J ends, which lost 3 bases and 0 bases, there was a span of 6 bases. CDR3 DNA: TGTGCCAGCAGTGACCAATATAGCAATCAGCCCCAGCATTTT. It is translated as CASSDQYSNQPQHF.

The J gene is TRBJ1-2, the V gene TRBV27; 7 bases align to TRBD1. The V gene end was trimmed by 3 bases and the J gene end by 4 bases; junction bases not matched to a gene: 5. Germline loops: CDR1 MNHEY, CDR2 SMNVEV (reference sequence). This CDR3 comprises 14 residues. DNA of the CDR3: TGTGCCAGCAGTTTTAGACAGGGTATCTATGGCTACACCTTC. It is translated as CASSFRQGIYGYTF.

The chain recombines TRBV10-1 with TRBJ1-4; D possibly corresponds to TRBD1 (6 bases). The CDR3 consists of 18 residues. The germline V gene encodes CDR1 WNHNN and CDR2 SYGVQD (reference sequence). Trimming cost V 2 bases and J 3 bases, with 19 bases left between them. The CDR3 is CASSERFRQEYSNEKLFF. CDR3 in DNA: TGCGCCAGCAGTGAGAGGTTTCGACAGGAATACTCTAATGAAAAACTGTTTTTT.

The genes are TRBV28 and TRBJ1-2; 7 nucleotides align to TRBD1. CDR1 MDHEN and CDR2 SYDVKM come from the germline V gene. V shed 6 bases and J 5 bases; nucleotides not matched to a gene: 12. There are 15 residues in the CDR3. The CDR3: CASRRLRGGWYGYTF. In DNA, the CDR3 is TGTGCCAGCAGGCGGCTGAGAGGGGGCTGGTATGGCTACACCTTC.

Of note for this clone: Other DNA sequences in this sample translate to the same CDR3. The chain joins TRBV20-1 to TRBJ2-1; possible D gene TRBD2, 5 bases. From germline, CDR1 is DFQATT and CDR2 SNEGSKA (reference sequence). This CDR3 region has 14 residues. V lost 3 bases, J lost 1 base, and 10 bases lay in between. The CDR3 DNA sequence: TGCAGTGCTAGTCGCGGGCCGTCCTACAATGAGCAGTTCTTC. This translates into CSASRGPSYNEQFF.

This chain uses TRBV6-5 with TRBJ1-4; D is undetermined. Germline CDR1 reads MNHEY; CDR2 reads SVGAGI. The V end was cut by 2 bases, the J end by 0 bases, with 7 bases between. This CDR3 has 15 amino acids. The CDR3 loop is CASSYVGSTNEKLFF. The CDR3, as DNA: TGTGCCAGCAGTTACGTCGGCTCAACTAATGAAAAACTGTTTTTT.

The chain uses TRBV7-2 and TRBJ2-2; 9 positions match TRBD2. The CDR3 contains 14 residues. The V segment lost 5 bases and the J segment 7 bases; nucleotides outside the gene matches: 5. CDR1 SGHTA and CDR2 FQGNSA come from the germline V gene. The DNA for the CDR3 is TGTGCCAGCAGCAAGGGACTAGCCGGCGGGGAGCTGTTTTTT. Amino acid sequence: CASSKGLAGGELFF.

The chain joins TRBV19 to TRBJ1-6, with no clear D. Trimming pared 5 bases from V and 8 bases from J, leaving 10 bases between. Germline loops: CDR1 LNHDA, CDR2 SQIVND (reference sequence). The length of the CDR3 is 13 residues. The CDR3 DNA is TGTGCCAGTAGTCCGGGTATAGATTCACCCCTCCACTTT. Translation gives CASSPGIDSPLHF. Supplemented by reference TRBV19 and TRBJ1-6, the full variable domain reads DGGITQSPKYLFRKEGQNVTLSCEQNLNHDAMYWYRQDPGQGLRLIYYSQIVNDFQKGDIAEGYSVSREKKESFPLTVTSAQKNPTAFYLCASSPGIDSPLHFGNGTRLTVT.

This clone was found once. The chain couples TRBV18 to TRBJ2-3; TRBD1 might be the D (6 bases). Trimming removed 3 bases at V and 1 base at J, with 14 bases between. The CDR3 length is 16 residues. CDR1 KGHSH and CDR2 LQKENI come from the germline V gene. The CDR3 nucleotides read TGTGCCAGCTCACCCGGTCGCAGGGGTGGCACAGATACGCAGTATTTT. It specifies CASSPGRRGGTDTQYF. The full variable domain, its missing parts supplied by reference TRBV18 and TRBJ2-3, is NAGVMQNPRHLVRRRGQEARLRCSPMKGHSHVYWYRQLPEEGLKFMVYLQKENIIDESGMPKERFSAEFPKEGPSILRIQQVVRGDSAAYFCASSPGRRGGTDTQYFGPGTRLTVL.

This chain uses TRBV5-4 with TRBJ1-1; a possible D gene is TRBD1 (6 bases). Per germline, CDR1 SGHNT and CDR2 YYREEE (reference sequence). The germline V and J ends were trimmed by 4 bases and 5 bases, with 15 bases remaining between them. This CDR3 is built from 14 residues. The CDR3 sequence is CASSTQGRGTEAFF. CDR3 in DNA: TGTGCCAGCAGCACTCAGGGGAGGGGGACTGAAGCTTTCTTT.

J is TRBJ1-6 and V is TRBV5-1, with 9 positions matching TRBD1. The CDR3 covers 16 residues. Germline values: CDR1 SGHRS, CDR2 YFSETQ. The trim removed 1 base at V and 10 bases at J, leaving 9 bases unmatched. CDR3 protein: CASSLTGTGFGSPLHF. CDR3 bases: TGCGCCAGCAGCTTGACCGGGACAGGGTTCGGGTCACCCCTCCACTTT. Complete variable domain (other parts from reference TRBV5-1 and TRBJ1-6): KAGVTQTPRYLIKTRGQQVTLSCSPISGHRSVSWYQQTPGQGLQFLFEYFSETQRNKGNFPGRFSGRQFSNSRSEMNVSTLELGDSALYLCASSLTGTGFGSPLHFGNGTRLTVT.

The rearrangement uses TRBV5-1 and TRBJ2-1; a weak D match, TRBD1 (5 bases). Germline-derived CDR1 and CDR2 are SGHRS and YFSETQ. CDR3 length: 15 amino acids. Trimming stripped 3 bases from V and 3 bases from J, with 13 bases between. CDR3 nucleotide sequence: TGCGCCAGCAGCTACGACAGCTCGGGCTACAATGAGCAGTTCTTC. Translation gives CASSYDSSGYNEQFF.

The chain recombines TRBV11-3 with TRBJ2-7, with 7 bases that match TRBD1. Germline CDR1 SGHNT, CDR2 YENEEA. The CDR3 spans 17 residues. Unmatched junction bases numbered 19, after V lost 5 bases and J lost 6 bases. The DNA of the CDR3 is TGTGCCAGCAGCCCCATAACCGGGACAGCGCGCTTCATCGAGCAGTACTTC. It codes for CASSPITGTARFIEQYF.

The chain carries TRBV28 and TRBJ2-5; TRBD2 agrees at 7 bases. CDR1 is MDHEN, CDR2 SYDVKM, per germline. Trimming took 3 bases from V and 4 from J; bases not matched to a gene: 8. The CDR3 sequence is 15 residues long. CDR3 in amino acids: CASSFGGRNGETQYF. CDR3 DNA: TGTGCCAGCAGTTTCGGCGGGAGAAATGGAGAGACCCAGTACTTC.

The table lists this clone with a count of one. The V gene is TRBV5-6, the J gene TRBJ2-1; unclear D gene. Germline assignment: CDR1 SGHDT and CDR2 YYEEEE. Trimming cost V 0 bases and J 10 bases, with 5 bases left between them. The CDR3 covers 11 residues. The CDR3 spells CASSLGREQFF. CDR3 sequence (DNA): TGTGCCAGCAGCTTGGGTCGGGAGCAGTTCTTC.

The rearrangement uses TRBV7-9 and TRBJ2-3; 9 nucleotides align to TRBD1. After removal of 8 bases from V and 0 bases from J, the junction contained 6 bases not matched to a gene. The CDR3 extends over 15 amino acids. The germline V gene encodes CDR1 SEHNR and CDR2 FQNEAQ (reference sequence). CDR3 residues: CASLWGTGSTDTQYF. CDR3 sequence (DNA): TGTGCCAGCCTATGGGGGACAGGGAGCACAGATACGCAGTATTTT. Variable domain in full (rest from reference TRBV7-9 and TRBJ2-3): DTGVSQNPRHKITKRGQNVTFRCDPISEHNRLYWYRQTLGQGPEFLTYFQNEAQLEKSRLLSDRFSAERPKGSFSTLEIQRTEQGDSAMYLCASLWGTGSTDTQYFGPGTRLTVL.

The CDR3 reads CASSAGVTLTGDTQYF. The CDR3 region has the DNA TGTGCCAGCAGTGCAGGTGTTACCCTAACGGGGGATACGCAGTATTTT. The rearrangement uses TRBV6-1 and TRBJ2-3; TRBD2 might be the D (5 bases). The CDR3 sequence is 16 residues long. In germline, CDR1 is MNHNS, CDR2 SASEGT. Trimming shortened V by 4 bases and J by 6 bases, and 20 bases separated the two germline ends.

This clone came up once. V and J are TRBV5-4 and TRBJ2-2; perhaps TRBD2 as D (6 bases). CDR1 is SGHNT, CDR2 YYREEE, per germline (reference sequence). CDR3 size: 18 residues. In nucleotides, the CDR3 is TGTGCAGCCAGCTCTAGGAATGATCGGGACTTAAACACCGGGGAGCTGTTTTTT. Translated, it gives CAASSRNDRDLNTGELFF.

The chain couples TRBV5-4 to TRBJ1-2; D remains unclear. With 2 bases removed from V and 5 bases from J, the gap between germline ends came to 10 bases. The CDR3 has 13 amino acids. Germline CDR1 reads SGHNT; CDR2 reads YYREEE (reference sequence). This CDR3 reads CASSFPGAYGYTF. For the CDR3, the DNA is TGTGCCAGCAGCTTTCCGGGCGCGTATGGCTACACCTTC.

This sequence joins TRBV2 and TRBJ1-2; a weak D match, TRBD1 (6 bases). V was pared by 7 bases and J by 10 bases, with 16 bases between. The germline V gene encodes CDR1 SNHLY and CDR2 FYNNEI. The CDR3 is 12 amino acids. CDR3 amino acids: CASTGTQDSYTF. CDR3 bases: TGTGCCAGCACCGGGACACAGGATTCCTACACCTTC.

V gene TRBV10-3 combines with J gene TRBJ2-7, with D perhaps TRBD2 (6 bases). Trimming shortened V by 2 bases and J by 4 bases, and 9 bases separated the two germline ends. This CDR3 is 13 amino acids long. Germline V gene lookup returns CDR1 ENHRY and CDR2 SYGVKD. CDR3 sequence: CAISEAGGYEQYF. CDR3 sequence (DNA): TGTGCCATCAGTGAGGCTGGGGGGTACGAGCAGTACTTC.

This clone was detected only once. The J gene is TRBJ2-7, the V gene TRBV5-6; D is possibly TRBD2 (6 bases). The length of the CDR3 is 17 residues. Germline loops: CDR1 SGHDT, CDR2 YYEEEE. V lost 2 bases and J lost 2, with 20 bases in between. The CDR3 DNA reads as TGTGCCAGCAGCTTCTTTTTTGGGGACTCCAGACCCTACGAGCAGTACTTC. Translating gives CASSFFFGDSRPYEQYF.

This chain links TRBV29-1 with TRBJ1-1, with TRBD1 matching over 9 bases. Germline V gene sequence: CDR1 SQVTM, CDR2 ANQGSEA. CDR3 size: 12 residues. The V and J ends lost 8 bases and 5 bases, in that order; junction bases with no gene match: 6. For the CDR3, the DNA is TGCAGCACCGGACAGGGGAGAACTGAAGCTTTCTTT. Translated: CSTGQGRTEAFF.

The V call is TRBV7-2, the J call TRBJ2-3; 9 bases agree with TRBD2. V was pared by 4 bases and J by 6 bases, with 8 bases of the junction left unmatched. Per germline, CDR1 SGHTA and CDR2 FQGNSA. CDR3 length: 15 residues. CDR3 coding DNA: TGTGCCAGCAGCTCCTACCTAGCGGGAACTGATACGCAGTATTTT. Translation: CASSSYLAGTDTQYF.